This is a list of T cell receptor beta chains from one sample in a study of CD8+ T cells in alopecia areata. Profiled with immunoSEQ multiplex PCR; TCRdb holds only in-frame clones, not every one. The sample holds some 170,000 clones, about 55% seen once. The sequenced sample was CD8+ T cells sorted from blood, obtained at week 24, from a patient treated with tofacitinib. The receptors derive from a human donor with alopecia areata. The conserved cysteine and the conserved F or W are not part of the CDR3 here. Fields, in order: V gene, clone size, J gene, CDR3 protein. Clone size is shown for a subset of rows, as once, few, many or a class of expanded clone.

v_gene: TRBV29-1
abundance: once
j_gene: TRBJ2-7
CDR3aa: SVEGDSYEQY

v_gene: TRBV7-9
abundance: few
j_gene: TRBJ1-4
CDR3aa: ASGHLGTDNEKLF

v_gene: TRBV29-1
abundance: .
j_gene: TRBJ2-1
CDR3aa: SVYAFETGKNNEQF

v_gene: TRBV4-3
abundance: .
j_gene: TRBJ2-1
CDR3aa: ASSQDMSGGSYNEQF

v_gene: TRBV7-2
abundance: .
j_gene: TRBJ1-1
CDR3aa: ASSLSPRLNTEAF

v_gene: TRBV10-3
abundance: few
j_gene: TRBJ1-1
CDR3aa: AIRRDRGIV

v_gene: TRBV28
abundance: few
j_gene: TRBJ2-1
CDR3aa: ASREGYNEQF

v_gene: TRBV9
abundance: .
j_gene: TRBJ2-3
CDR3aa: ASSDGTTSTDTQY

v_gene: TRBV29-1
abundance: few
j_gene: TRBJ2-7
CDR3aa: SVERGFGEQY

v_gene: TRBV29-1
abundance: .
j_gene: .
CDR3aa: SARTVSSYEQY

v_gene: TRBV6-5
abundance: few
j_gene: TRBJ1-2
CDR3aa: ASSAGDAAMHL

v_gene: TRBV7-9
abundance: .
j_gene: TRBJ1-1
CDR3aa: ASSLGTRTEAF

v_gene: TRBV29-1
abundance: .
j_gene: TRBJ1-3
CDR3aa: SVAGGNGNTIY

v_gene: TRBV13
abundance: once
j_gene: TRBJ1-5
CDR3aa: ASSLQGNQPQH

v_gene: TRBV27
abundance: .
j_gene: TRBJ1-5
CDR3aa: ASSGDSPRYSNQPQH

v_gene: TRBV30
abundance: .
j_gene: TRBJ1-4
CDR3aa: AWSSTRNEKLF

v_gene: TRBV7-2
abundance: few
j_gene: TRBJ2-5
CDR3aa: ASSLGVEAQY

v_gene: TRBV6-5
abundance: .
j_gene: TRBJ2-2
CDR3aa: ASSYYNTGELF

v_gene: TRBV30
abundance: .
j_gene: TRBJ1-1
CDR3aa: AFSGANTEAF

v_gene: TRBV27
abundance: .
j_gene: TRBJ1-5
CDR3aa: ASSPGQGWSNQPQH

v_gene: TRBV29-1
abundance: few
j_gene: TRBJ2-4
CDR3aa: SVEGGEAKNIQY

v_gene: TRBV30
abundance: .
j_gene: TRBJ1-2
CDR3aa: ATTEGTGDYGYT

v_gene: TRBV7-8
abundance: .
j_gene: TRBJ2-7
CDR3aa: ASSLEGQGASEQY

v_gene: TRBV29-1
abundance: .
j_gene: TRBJ1-1
CDR3aa: SVPRDRDTEAF

v_gene: TRBV27
abundance: .
j_gene: TRBJ1-1
CDR3aa: ASSLSGSPEAF

v_gene: TRBV19
abundance: .
j_gene: TRBJ1-1
CDR3aa: ASSGPGQGNTEAF

v_gene: TRBV27
abundance: .
j_gene: TRBJ1-6
CDR3aa: ASSLSRSLGSPLH

v_gene: TRBV29-1
abundance: .
j_gene: TRBJ2-3
CDR3aa: SVANRGTSTDTQY

v_gene: TRBV10-3
abundance: .
j_gene: TRBJ2-7
CDR3aa: AISEFRGGRPRSNYEQY

v_gene: TRBV29-1
abundance: few
j_gene: TRBJ2-7
CDR3aa: SAGTSGGYEQY

v_gene: TRBV27
abundance: .
j_gene: TRBJ1-1
CDR3aa: ASSYLGGTEAF

v_gene: TRBV19
abundance: few
j_gene: TRBJ1-1
CDR3aa: ASSPGTGVYEAF

v_gene: TRBV7-9
abundance: .
j_gene: TRBJ2-3
CDR3aa: ASSLQTDTQY

v_gene: TRBV7-8
abundance: few
j_gene: TRBJ1-5
CDR3aa: ASSGDRGAYSNQPQH

v_gene: TRBV5-6
abundance: few
j_gene: TRBJ2-7
CDR3aa: ASSLGTGVHEQY

v_gene: TRBV7-6
abundance: .
j_gene: TRBJ2-3
CDR3aa: ASSLDVAAGGTDTQY

v_gene: TRBV29-1
abundance: .
j_gene: TRBJ2-1
CDR3aa: SVAGGSYNEQF

v_gene: TRBV10-2
abundance: .
j_gene: TRBJ1-1
CDR3aa: ASSEGNTEAF

v_gene: TRBV6-1
abundance: .
j_gene: TRBJ1-1
CDR3aa: ASSEGISAF

v_gene: TRBV28
abundance: few
j_gene: TRBJ1-5
CDR3aa: ASSFGSDRQNQPQH

v_gene: TRBV19
abundance: few
j_gene: TRBJ1-1
CDR3aa: ASREGLNTEAF

v_gene: TRBV4-3
abundance: .
j_gene: TRBJ1-1
CDR3aa: ASSQDSGAEAF

v_gene: TRBV6-1
abundance: few
j_gene: TRBJ2-5
CDR3aa: ASSLAGVAETQY

v_gene: TRBV6-6
abundance: few
j_gene: TRBJ2-1
CDR3aa: ASSYTDRVNEQF

v_gene: TRBV5-1
abundance: few
j_gene: TRBJ2-5
CDR3aa: ASSIGRGRETQY

v_gene: TRBV29-1
abundance: once
j_gene: TRBJ2-7
CDR3aa: SVDGLAGNEQY

v_gene: TRBV4-1
abundance: .
j_gene: TRBJ2-7
CDR3aa: ASSQDPGIYEQY

v_gene: TRBV19
abundance: .
j_gene: TRBJ2-1
CDR3aa: ASHPRDRGDNEQF

v_gene: TRBV14
abundance: few
j_gene: TRBJ2-2
CDR3aa: ASSQLQNTGELF

v_gene: TRBV4-3
abundance: few
j_gene: TRBJ2-5
CDR3aa: ASSPGRIEETQY

v_gene: TRBV19
abundance: .
j_gene: TRBJ1-2
CDR3aa: ASPSTGGQGGYT

v_gene: TRBV30
abundance: .
j_gene: TRBJ1-1
CDR3aa: AWSVQSVRGGTEAF